Listed here are 19 T cell receptor beta chains from one sample, sequenced in a study of blood T cells in healthy people across ages. Primed by a sample-barcoded 5' primer and a J-beta primer mix, a second PCR proceeded for 7 to 11 cycles. TCRdb re-called the 5' RACE reads through MiXCR, storing one row per CDR3 protein. The sample contains about 640,000 distinct CDR3 sequences, approximately 50% of which appear only once. The sequencing input was blood. These receptors all stem from a man between 60 and 75 years old in good health.

This clonotype was seen more than once but under ten times. The CDR3 protein is CASSRGRIYEQYF. Written as DNA, the CDR3 is TGTGCCAGCAGCCGGGGCCGAATCTACGAGCAGTACTTC. The chain employs TRBV5-6 and TRBJ2-7, with D perhaps matching TRBD1 or TRBD2 (5 bases each). V lost 4 bases and J 3 bases, leaving 11 bases between the germline ends. The CDR3 is made up of 13 amino acids. Germline loops: CDR1 SGHDT, CDR2 YYEEEE. Full variable domain (missing parts from reference TRBV5-6 and TRBJ2-7): DAGVTQSPTHLIKTRGQQVTLRCSPKSGHDTVSWYQQALGQGPQFIFQYYEEEERQRGNFPDRFSGHQFPNYSSELNVNALLLGDSALYLCASSRGRIYEQYFGPGTRLTVT.

V usage is TRBV20-1 and J usage is TRBJ1-1; 10 bases are shared with TRBD1. The V and J ends lost 1 base and 11 bases, in that order; junction bases with no gene match: 10. In germline, CDR1 is DFQATT, CDR2 SNEGSKA (reference sequence). This CDR3 is built from 14 residues. CDR3: CSARVGQGDFGAFF. The CDR3 nucleotides read TGCAGTGCTAGAGTTGGACAGGGGGACTTTGGGGCTTTCTTT.

This clonotype has only a few counts. The genes are TRBV5-1 and TRBJ2-7; D not certain. The germline CDR1 and CDR2 sequences are SGHRS and YFSETQ. The CDR3 sequence is 12 residues long. Trimming took off 7 bases at V and 2 bases at J, with 10 bases between the two ends. The CDR3 reads CASYDNPYEQYF. The CDR3 nucleotides are TGCGCCAGCTATGACAACCCCTACGAGCAGTACTTC.

The V and J genes are TRBV20-1 and TRBJ2-1; D tentatively reads TRBD1 or TRBD2 (5 bases each). This CDR3 is built from 13 residues. Trimming took 6 bases from V and 5 from J, leaving 14 bases between them. Germline-derived CDR1 and CDR2 are DFQATT and SNEGSKA (reference sequence). The CDR3 reads CSAQAGTDNEQFF. CDR3 sequence (DNA): TGCAGTGCGCAAGCCGGGACGGACAATGAGCAGTTCTTC.

CDR3 sequence: CASSSDVSSYNEQFF. Here the CDR3 DNA reads TGTGCCAGCAGCTCGGACGTTAGCTCCTACAATGAGCAGTTCTTC. The rearrangement joins TRBV7-2 to TRBJ2-1; D gene unclear. The CDR3 has 15 residues. CDR1 is SGHTA, CDR2 FQGNSA, per germline. V was cut by 4 bases and J by 0 bases, with 10 bases left in between.

This sequence joins TRBV7-2 and TRBJ2-7; either TRBD1 or TRBD2 may supply D (6 bases each). The CDR3 is 14 amino acids. The ends were cut back, 0 bases at V and 5 bases at J, with 11 bases in the middle. Germline assignment: CDR1 SGHTA and CDR2 FQGNSA. The CDR3 reads CASSLAGGIDEQYF. DNA of the CDR3: TGTGCCAGCAGCTTAGCGGGGGGCATCGACGAGCAGTACTTC.

V and J are TRBV6-4 and TRBJ2-5, with 14 positions matching TRBD2. CDR1 and CDR2 from the germline V gene are MRHNA and SNTAGT. This CDR3 comprises 19 residues. J was trimmed by 11 bases and V by 2 bases; bases with no gene match: 19. CDR3 DNA sequence: TGTGCCAGCAGTGACCTACCGACTAGCGGGGGGGCCGGTATGAATGAGCAGTACTTC. Protein product: CASSDLPTSGGAGMNEQYF.

The genes are TRBV29-1 and TRBJ2-1; no firm D call. Trimming cost V 7 bases and J 0 bases, with 10 bases left between them. The germline V gene has CDR1 SQVTM and CDR2 ANQGSEA. CDR3 length equals 13 residues. The CDR3 sequence: CSARWYSYNEQFF. CDR3 DNA sequence: TGCAGCGCCCGATGGTACTCCTACAATGAGCAGTTCTTC.

The chain carries TRBV6-5 and TRBJ2-3; possibly TRBD2 for D (6 bases). Germline V gene data show CDR1 as MNHEY and CDR2 as SVGAGI. There are 15 residues in the CDR3. The V end was cut by 0 bases, the J end by 2 bases, with 9 bases between. The CDR3 bases are TGTGCCAGCAGTTACTCGTGGGGGGACACAGATACGCAGTATTTT. It translates to CASSYSWGDTDTQYF.

The CDR3 here is CSAGGRRTGDYEQYF. DNA of the CDR3: TGCAGTGCTGGTGGGCGCAGGACGGGGGACTACGAGCAGTACTTC. The rearrangement joins TRBV20-1 to TRBJ2-7; D possibly corresponds to TRBD2 (6 bases). This CDR3 contains 15 residues. The V gene lost 5 bases and the J gene lost 3 bases, with 20 bases spanning the gap. Per the germline V gene, CDR1 is DFQATT and CDR2 is SNEGSKA (reference sequence).

This clonotype was observed a handful of times. The chain employs TRBV4-2 and TRBJ2-3; perhaps TRBD2 as D (6 bases). The CDR3 is 13 amino acids. The germline V gene has CDR1 LGHNA and CDR2 YNFKEQ. Trimming cost V 6 bases and J 8 bases, with 15 bases left between them. The CDR3 spells CASSSDRGSTQYF. Written as DNA, the CDR3 is TGTGCCAGCAGTTCCGATCGGGGGTCTACGCAGTATTTT.

This clonotype has a handful of counts. V and J are TRBV11-2 and TRBJ2-4; D may be TRBD2 (6 bases). Per the germline V gene, CDR1 is SGHAT and CDR2 is FQNNGV. V was pared by 0 bases and J by 8 bases, with 14 bases between. The CDR3 covers 15 residues. CDR3 in amino acids: CASSLDPTEGYIQYF. The CDR3 DNA sequence: TGTGCCAGCAGCTTAGATCCCACGGAGGGGTACATTCAGTACTTC.

V gene TRBV9 combines with J gene TRBJ2-5; 13 bases are shared with TRBD2. There are 17 residues in the CDR3. Germline values: CDR1 SGDLS, CDR2 YYNGEE. Trimming removed 3 bases from V and 0 bases from J; junction bases left unmatched: 5. Here the CDR3 reads CASSASTSGGYQETQYF. CDR3 DNA: TGTGCCAGCAGCGCATCGACTAGCGGGGGGTACCAAGAGACCCAGTACTTC.

The chain joins TRBV20-1 to TRBJ2-5, with TRBD2 matching over 8 bases. Looked up from germline, CDR1 is DFQATT and CDR2 is SNEGSKA (reference sequence). This CDR3 has 13 residues. The J segment lost 11 bases and the V segment lost 3 bases, leaving 11 bases of the junction unmatched. CDR3 DNA sequence: TGCAGTGCTAGGAAAGCGGGGGAGCTGGGGCAGTACTTC. Translation: CSARKAGELGQYF.

The chain employs TRBV25-1 and TRBJ2-5; the match to TRBD1 covers 10 bases. Germline V gene sequence: CDR1 MGHDK, CDR2 SYGVNS. J lost 9 bases, V lost 5 bases, and 12 bases had no gene match. The CDR3 spans 15 residues. CDR3 protein: CASSRAGDRGMAQYF. The CDR3 DNA follows: TGTGCCAGCAGTAGGGCTGGGGACAGGGGTATGGCCCAGTACTTC.

This chain uses TRBV6-5 with TRBJ2-1, with a possible D match to TRBD2 (6 bases). CDR3 length: 15 amino acids. With 0 bases removed from V and 6 bases from J, the gap between germline ends came to 12 bases. The germline gives CDR1 MNHEY, CDR2 SVGAGI. This chain's CDR3 is CASSYSPGGGNEQFF. In DNA, the CDR3 is TGTGCCAGCAGTTACTCGCCCGGGGGAGGCAATGAGCAGTTCTTC.

The chain is built from TRBV5-1 and TRBJ2-7, with D possibly called TRBD1 or TRBD2 (5 bases each). Germline V gene lookup returns CDR1 SGHRS and CDR2 YFSETQ. Between the trimmed V and J ends, which lost 8 bases and 0 bases, there was a span of 18 bases. CDR3 length: 15 residues. This CDR3 is CASLPGRAASYEQYF. Written as DNA, the CDR3 is TGCGCCAGTCTGCCGGGACGAGCGGCCTCCTACGAGCAGTACTTC.

In the case of this clonotype: Possible read error: a much larger clone is one base away. The chain combines TRBV5-1 with TRBJ2-7, with 13 nucleotides matching TRBD2. The J call may be in error: the DNA end matches TRBJ2-5 better. This CDR3 contains 16 residues. The germline gives CDR1 SGHRS, CDR2 YFSETQ. This chain's CDR3 is CASSLGTSGGQGTQYF. The CDR3, as DNA: TGCGCCAGCAGCTTGGGGACTAGCGGGGGACAAGGGACCCAGTACTTC.

This chain links TRBV12-3 or TRBV12-4 with TRBJ2-6; weak D call: TRBD1 (6 bases). V lost 6 bases, J lost 5 bases, and 11 bases lay in between. The CDR3 contains 14 residues. This chain's CDR3 is CASSPRDRANVLTF. DNA of the CDR3: TGTGCCAGCAGCCCACGGGACAGGGCCAACGTCCTGACTTTC.